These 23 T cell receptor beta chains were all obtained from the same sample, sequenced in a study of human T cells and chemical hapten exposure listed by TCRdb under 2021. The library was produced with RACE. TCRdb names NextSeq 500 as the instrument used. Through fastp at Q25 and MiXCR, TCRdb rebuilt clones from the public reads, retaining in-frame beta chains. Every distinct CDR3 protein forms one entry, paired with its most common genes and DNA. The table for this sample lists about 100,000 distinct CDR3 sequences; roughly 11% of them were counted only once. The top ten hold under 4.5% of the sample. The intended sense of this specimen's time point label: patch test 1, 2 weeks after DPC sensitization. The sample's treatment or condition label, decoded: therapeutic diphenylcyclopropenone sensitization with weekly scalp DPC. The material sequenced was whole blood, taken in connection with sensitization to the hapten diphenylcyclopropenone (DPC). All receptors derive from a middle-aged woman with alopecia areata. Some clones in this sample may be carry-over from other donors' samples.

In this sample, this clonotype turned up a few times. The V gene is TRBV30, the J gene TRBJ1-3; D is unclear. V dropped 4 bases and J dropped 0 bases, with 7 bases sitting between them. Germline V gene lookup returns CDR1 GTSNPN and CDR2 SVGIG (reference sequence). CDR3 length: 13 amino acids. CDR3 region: CAWTSGSGNTIYF. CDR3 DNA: TGTGCCTGGACGTCAGGCTCTGGAAACACCATATATTTT.

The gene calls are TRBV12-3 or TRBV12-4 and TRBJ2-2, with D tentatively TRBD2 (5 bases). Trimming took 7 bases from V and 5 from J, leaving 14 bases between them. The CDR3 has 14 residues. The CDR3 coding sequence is TGTGCCAGCACCCCCGACTACTCAACCGGGGAGCTGTTTTTT. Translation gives CASTPDYSTGELFF.

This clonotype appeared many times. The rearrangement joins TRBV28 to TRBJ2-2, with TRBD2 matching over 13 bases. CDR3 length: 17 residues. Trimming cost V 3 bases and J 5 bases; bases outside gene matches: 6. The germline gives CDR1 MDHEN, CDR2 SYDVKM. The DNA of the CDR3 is TGTGCCAGCAGTTTTCAGGGACTAGCGGGGAAAACCGGGGAGCTGTTTTTT. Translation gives CASSFQGLAGKTGELFF.

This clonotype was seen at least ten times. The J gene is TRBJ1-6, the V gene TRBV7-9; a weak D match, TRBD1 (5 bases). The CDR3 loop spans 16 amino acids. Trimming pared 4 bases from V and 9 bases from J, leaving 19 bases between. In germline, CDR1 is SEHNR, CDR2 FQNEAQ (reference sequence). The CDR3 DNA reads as TGTGCCAGCAGCTCAGGACCAGCAGGGAGTGGTTCACCCCTCCACTTT. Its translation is CASSSGPAGSGSPLHF.

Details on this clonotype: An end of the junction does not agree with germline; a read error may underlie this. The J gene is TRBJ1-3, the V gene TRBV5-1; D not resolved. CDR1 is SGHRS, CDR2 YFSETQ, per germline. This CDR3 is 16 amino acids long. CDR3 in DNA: TGCACCAGCAGCCCCCGGGGTGCATCCTCTGGAAACACCATATATTTT. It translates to CTSSPRGASSGNTIYF. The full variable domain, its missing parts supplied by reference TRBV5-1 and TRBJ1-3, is KAGVTQTPRYLIKTRGQQVTLSCSPISGHRSVSWYQQTPGQGLQFLFEYFSETQRNKGNFPGRFSGRQFSNSRSEMNVSTLELGDSALYLCTSSPRGASSGNTIYFGEGSWLTVV.

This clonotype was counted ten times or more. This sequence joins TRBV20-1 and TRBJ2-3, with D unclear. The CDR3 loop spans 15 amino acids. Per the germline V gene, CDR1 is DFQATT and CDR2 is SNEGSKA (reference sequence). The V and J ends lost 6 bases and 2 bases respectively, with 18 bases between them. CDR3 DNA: TGCAGTGCGCCTGGACCCTTGGTTAACACAGATACGCAGTATTTT. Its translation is CSAPGPLVNTDTQYF.

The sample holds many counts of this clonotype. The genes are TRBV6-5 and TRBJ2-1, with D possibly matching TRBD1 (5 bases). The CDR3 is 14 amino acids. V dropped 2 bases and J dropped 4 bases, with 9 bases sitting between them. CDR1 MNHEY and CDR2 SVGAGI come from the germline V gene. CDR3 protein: CASSYTQGYNEQFF. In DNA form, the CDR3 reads TGTGCCAGCAGTTACACCCAGGGATACAATGAGCAGTTCTTC.

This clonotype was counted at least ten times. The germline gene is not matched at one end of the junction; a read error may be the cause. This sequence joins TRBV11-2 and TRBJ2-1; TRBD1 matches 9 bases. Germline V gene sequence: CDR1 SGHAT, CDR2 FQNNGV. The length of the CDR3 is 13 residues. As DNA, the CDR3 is TGTGCCAGCAGCACGGGACAGGGCAGGGCTTACCCCTTC. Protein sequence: CASSTGQGRAYPF.

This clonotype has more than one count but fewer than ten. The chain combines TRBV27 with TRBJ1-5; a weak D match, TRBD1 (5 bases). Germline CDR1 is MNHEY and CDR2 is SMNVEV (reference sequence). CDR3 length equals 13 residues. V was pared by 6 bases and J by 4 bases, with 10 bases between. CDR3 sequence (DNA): TGTGCCAGCAGCCTCTACAGGAATCAGCCCCAGCATTTT. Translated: CASSLYRNQPQHF.

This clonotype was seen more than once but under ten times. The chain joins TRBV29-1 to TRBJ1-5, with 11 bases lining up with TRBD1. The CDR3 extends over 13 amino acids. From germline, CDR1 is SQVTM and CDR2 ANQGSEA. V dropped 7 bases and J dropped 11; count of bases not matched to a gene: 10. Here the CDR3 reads CSASLGTGGAQHF. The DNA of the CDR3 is TGCAGCGCCAGTCTAGGGACAGGGGGAGCCCAGCATTTT.

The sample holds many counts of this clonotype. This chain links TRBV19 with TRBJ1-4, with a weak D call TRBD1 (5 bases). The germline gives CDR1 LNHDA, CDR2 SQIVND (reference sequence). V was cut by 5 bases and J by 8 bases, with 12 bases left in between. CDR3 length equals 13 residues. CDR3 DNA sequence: TGTGCCAGTAGTGCCGGGACGATGGAAAAACTGTTTTTT. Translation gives CASSAGTMEKLFF.

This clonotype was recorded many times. CDR3 residues: CASSLDRAKLFF. As DNA, the CDR3 is TGTGCCAGCAGCTTAGACAGGGCCAAACTGTTTTTT. V and J are TRBV7-9 and TRBJ1-4, with a possible D match to TRBD1 (6 bases). The CDR3 contains 12 residues. V gave up 1 base and J gave up 11 bases, with 8 bases separating them. Germline values: CDR1 SEHNR, CDR2 FQNEAQ (reference sequence).

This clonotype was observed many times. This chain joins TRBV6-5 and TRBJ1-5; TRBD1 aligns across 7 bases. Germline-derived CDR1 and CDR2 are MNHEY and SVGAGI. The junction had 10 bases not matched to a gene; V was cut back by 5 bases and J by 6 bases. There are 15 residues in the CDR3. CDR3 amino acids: CASSLKRQGGQPQHF. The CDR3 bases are TGTGCCAGCAGTCTGAAGCGACAGGGTGGTCAGCCCCAGCATTTT.

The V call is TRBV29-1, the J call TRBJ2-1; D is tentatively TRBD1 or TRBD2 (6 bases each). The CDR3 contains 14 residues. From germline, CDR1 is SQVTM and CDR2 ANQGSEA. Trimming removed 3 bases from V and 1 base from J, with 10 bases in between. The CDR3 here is CSVESGASYNEQFF. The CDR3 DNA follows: TGCAGCGTTGAGTCGGGGGCTTCCTACAATGAGCAGTTCTTC.

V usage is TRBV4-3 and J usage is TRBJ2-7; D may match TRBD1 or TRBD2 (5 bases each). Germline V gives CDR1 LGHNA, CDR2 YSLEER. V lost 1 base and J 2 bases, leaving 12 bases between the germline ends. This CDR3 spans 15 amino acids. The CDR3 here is CASSQGFRGAYEQYF. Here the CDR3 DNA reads TGCGCCAGCAGCCAAGGCTTCAGAGGGGCCTACGAGCAGTACTTC.

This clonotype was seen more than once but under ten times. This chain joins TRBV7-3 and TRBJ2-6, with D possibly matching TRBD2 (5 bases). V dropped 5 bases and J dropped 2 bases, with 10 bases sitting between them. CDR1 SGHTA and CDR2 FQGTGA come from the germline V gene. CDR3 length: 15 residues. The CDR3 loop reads CASSHPRAGANVLTF. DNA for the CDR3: TGTGCCAGCAGCCACCCGAGGGCTGGGGCCAACGTCCTGACTTTC.

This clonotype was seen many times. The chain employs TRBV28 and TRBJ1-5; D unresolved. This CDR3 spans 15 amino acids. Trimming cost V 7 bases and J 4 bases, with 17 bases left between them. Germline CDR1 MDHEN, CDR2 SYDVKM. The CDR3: CASTERGGGNQPQHF. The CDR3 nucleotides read TGTGCCAGCACCGAACGCGGTGGTGGAAATCAGCCCCAGCATTTT.

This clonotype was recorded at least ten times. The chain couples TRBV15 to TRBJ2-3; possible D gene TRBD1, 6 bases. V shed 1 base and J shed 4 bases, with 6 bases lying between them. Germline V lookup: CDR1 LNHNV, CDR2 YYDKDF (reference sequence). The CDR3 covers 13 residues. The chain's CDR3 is CATSRGTADTQYF. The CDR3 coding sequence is TGTGCCACCAGCAGAGGGACAGCAGATACGCAGTATTTT.

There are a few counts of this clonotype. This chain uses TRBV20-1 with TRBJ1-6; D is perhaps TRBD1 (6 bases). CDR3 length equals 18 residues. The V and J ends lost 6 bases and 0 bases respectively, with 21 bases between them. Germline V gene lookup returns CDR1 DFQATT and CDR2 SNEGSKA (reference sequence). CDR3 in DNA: TGCAGTGCACCGAAGGGGGTTGGCTTGGGCTCCTATAATTCACCCCTCCACTTT. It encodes CSAPKGVGLGSYNSPLHF.

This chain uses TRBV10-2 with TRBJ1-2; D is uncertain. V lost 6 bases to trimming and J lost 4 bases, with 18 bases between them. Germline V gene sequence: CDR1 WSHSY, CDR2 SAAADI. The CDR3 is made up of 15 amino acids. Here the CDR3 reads CASRTVQAPIYGYTF. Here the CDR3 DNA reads TGCGCCAGCAGGACGGTTCAAGCTCCTATCTATGGCTACACCTTC.

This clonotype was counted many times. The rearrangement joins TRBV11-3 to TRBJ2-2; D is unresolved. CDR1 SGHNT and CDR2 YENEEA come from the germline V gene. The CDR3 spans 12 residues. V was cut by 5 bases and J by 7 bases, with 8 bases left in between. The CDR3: CASSPRVGELFF. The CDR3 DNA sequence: TGTGCCAGCAGCCCCCGCGTCGGGGAGCTGTTTTTT. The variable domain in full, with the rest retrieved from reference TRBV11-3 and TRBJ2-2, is EAGVVQSPRYKIIEKKQPVAFWCNPISGHNTLYWYLQNLGQGPELLIRYENEEAVDDSQLPKDRFSAERLKGVDSTLKIQPAELGDSAVYLCASSPRVGELFFGEGSRLTVL.

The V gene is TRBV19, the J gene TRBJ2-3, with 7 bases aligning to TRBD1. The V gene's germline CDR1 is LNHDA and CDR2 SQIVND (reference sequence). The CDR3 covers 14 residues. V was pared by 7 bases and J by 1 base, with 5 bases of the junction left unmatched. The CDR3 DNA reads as TGTGCCAGTACCAAGGGGGCGGGCACAGATACGCAGTATTTT. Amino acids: CASTKGAGTDTQYF.

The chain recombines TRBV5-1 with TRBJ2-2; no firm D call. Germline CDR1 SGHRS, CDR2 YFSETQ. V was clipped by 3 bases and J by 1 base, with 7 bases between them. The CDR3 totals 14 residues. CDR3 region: CASSSTVNTGELFF. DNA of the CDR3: TGCGCCAGCAGCTCGACGGTGAACACCGGGGAGCTGTTTTTT. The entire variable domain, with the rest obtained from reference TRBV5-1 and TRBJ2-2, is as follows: KAGVTQTPRYLIKTRGQQVTLSCSPISGHRSVSWYQQTPGQGLQFLFEYFSETQRNKGNFPGRFSGRQFSNSRSEMNVSTLELGDSALYLCASSSTVNTGELFFGEGSRLTVL.